Shown below are 25 T cell receptor beta chains from a single sample sequenced in a study of shared clonotypes between healthy human individuals (dated by TCRdb to between 2020 and 2021). Library prep was done by the immunoSEQ multiplex PCR assay. In TCRdb, the immuneACCESS table is reduced to in-frame sequences with V and J assigned. These tables do not hold every clone; where another copy was compared, an unresolved V gene accounts for under half, and the others remain unexplained. The sample data list around 1.1 million clones, and around three quarters of these were observed just once. The ten largest clones represent approximately 0.9% of the sample. Sequenced sample: memory CD4+ T cells from PBMCs. Taken with the paper, the label for cell subset or site translates to: CD45RA-negative fraction. The receptors stem from a man aged 18 to 30 in good health. Some clones in this sample may be carry-over from other donors' samples.

Concerning this clone: The same CDR3 arises from other DNA sequences in this sample as well. The chain is built from TRBV6-5 and TRBJ2-7; D uncertain. The CDR3 is made up of 14 amino acids. The germline V gene encodes CDR1 MNHEY and CDR2 SVGAGI. V lost 2 bases and J 0 bases, leaving 8 bases between the germline ends. The CDR3 DNA is TGTGCCAGCAGTTACGGGGAAAGCTCCTACGAGCAGTACTTC. This codes for CASSYGESSYEQYF.

The chain combines TRBV4-2 with TRBJ2-5; D is undetermined. The V end was cut by 0 bases, the J end by 5 bases, with 10 bases between. The CDR3 runs to 14 residues. Per germline, CDR1 LGHNA and CDR2 YNFKEQ. CDR3 protein: CASSQDDNMETQYF. CDR3 sequence (DNA): TGTGCCAGCAGCCAAGATGATAATATGGAGACCCAGTACTTC.

The chain couples TRBV7-8 to TRBJ2-5; D remains unclear. Trimming pared 5 bases from V and 4 bases from J, leaving 17 bases between. From germline, CDR1 is SGHVS and CDR2 FQNEAQ. The CDR3 spans 15 residues. CDR3 in DNA: TGTGCCAGCAGCCCCTATCGCGCCCCTCGAGAGACCCAGTACTTC. Residues: CASSPYRAPRETQYF.

This chain connects TRBV5-6 to TRBJ1-5, with D maybe TRBD1 (5 bases). This CDR3 comprises 16 residues. The V end was cut by 2 bases, the J end by 0 bases, with 12 bases between. Looked up from germline, CDR1 is SGHDT and CDR2 is YYEEEE. The CDR3 sequence: CASSFRGFYSNQPQHF. The CDR3 DNA reads TGTGCCAGCAGCTTTAGGGGTTTCTATAGCAATCAGCCCCAGCATTTT.

The chain recombines TRBV6-1 with TRBJ2-7; D perhaps matches TRBD1 (7 bases). V gave up 8 bases and J gave up 5 bases, with 13 bases separating them. The CDR3 runs 12 residues. The germline V gene encodes CDR1 MNHNS and CDR2 SASEGT. This CDR3 reads CASGQGEDEQYF. CDR3 DNA: TGTGCCAGCGGTCAGGGGGAGGACGAGCAGTACTTC.

Here the CDR3 DNA reads TGTGCCAGCAGCGTAGGGGTTTCAGTTACCTCCAACTATGGCTACACCTTC. Translation: CASSVGVSVTSNYGYTF. The chain links TRBV9 to TRBJ1-2; D is ambiguous. Germline loops: CDR1 SGDLS, CDR2 YYNGEE. The germline V and J ends were trimmed by 0 bases and 2 bases, with 17 bases remaining between them. This CDR3 is built from 17 residues.

The table lists this clone with a count of one. The rearrangement links TRBV6-1 to TRBJ2-5; either TRBD1 or TRBD2 may supply D (6 bases each). The germline V and J ends were trimmed by 6 bases and 9 bases, with 20 bases remaining between them. Germline values: CDR1 MNHNS, CDR2 SASEGT. The CDR3 runs to 14 residues. In nucleotides, the CDR3 is TGTGCCAGCAGGAGGGGGGAGGTACCCGGGGCCCAGTACTTC. This translates into CASRRGEVPGAQYF.

A note on this clone: The sample has other DNA sequences that encode this CDR3 too. The chain has TRBV18 and TRBJ2-7, with 12 bases lining up with TRBD2. V lost 3 bases, J lost 6 bases, and 0 bases stayed unmatched. CDR1 KGHSH and CDR2 LQKENI come from the germline V gene. This CDR3 has 13 residues. The CDR3 region has the DNA TGTGCCAGCTCACCGGGACTAGCGGGCGAGCAGTACTTC. This encodes CASSPGLAGEQYF.

As to this clone: A much larger clone differs by one base, so this may be a read error. This chain connects TRBV6-1 to TRBJ2-5; D gene unclear. The CDR3 has 12 amino acids. The germline V gene has CDR1 MNHNS and CDR2 SASEGT. Trimming took off 1 base at V and 5 bases at J, with 5 bases between the two ends. CDR3 sequence reads: CASSEGRETQYF. CDR3 nucleotides: TGTGCCAGCAGTGAAGGAAGGGAGACCCAGTACTTC.

The chain employs TRBV7-9 and TRBJ2-2; D unclear. CDR3 length equals 13 residues. Germline-derived CDR1 and CDR2 are SEHNR and FQNEAQ (reference sequence). The V and J ends lost 2 bases and 3 bases respectively, with 4 bases between them. CDR3 amino acids: CASSLTYTGELFF. In DNA, the CDR3 is TGTGCCAGCAGCTTAACCTACACCGGGGAGCTGTTTTTT.

The chain recombines TRBV11-3 with TRBJ2-7, with D perhaps given as TRBD1 or TRBD2 (5 bases each). CDR3 length equals 14 residues. V was trimmed by 5 bases and J by 4 bases, leaving 15 bases between them. CDR1 and CDR2 (germline): SGHNT, YENEEA. For the CDR3, the DNA is TGTGCCAGCAGCAAACGTGGGGGAGATTACGAGCAGTACTTC. Protein sequence: CASSKRGGDYEQYF.

The chain has TRBV30 and TRBJ1-6; D unresolved. Germline assignment: CDR1 GTSNPN and CDR2 SVGIG (reference sequence). The length of the CDR3 is 13 residues. V was pared by 1 base and J by 8 bases, with 9 bases between. CDR3 sequence (DNA): TGTGCCTGGAGTGGCAGGTTTGATTCACCCCTCCACTTT. Translating gives CAWSGRFDSPLHF.

The chain is built from TRBV7-9 and TRBJ1-1; possible D gene TRBD1, 6 bases. The V and J ends lost 6 bases and 6 bases respectively, with 14 bases between them. This CDR3 is 13 amino acids long. CDR1 SEHNR and CDR2 FQNEAQ come from the germline V gene (reference sequence). The CDR3 reads CASRRTVYPEAFF. The CDR3 DNA reads TGTGCCAGCAGAAGGACAGTCTACCCTGAAGCTTTCTTT.

The chain is built from TRBV29-1 and TRBJ2-5; D gene ambiguous. Germline CDR1 is SQVTM and CDR2 is ANQGSEA. The CDR3 runs 12 residues. V lost 2 bases, J lost 7 bases, and 11 bases lay in between. The CDR3 reads CSVEHSGGTQYF. DNA of the CDR3: TGCAGCGTTGAACACAGTGGTGGGACCCAGTACTTC.

The chain recombines TRBV12-2 with TRBJ2-4. TRBV12-2 is noted as a pseudogene. The CDR3 sequence is 14 residues long. CDR3 residues: CASRLGTAKNIQYF. The CDR3 nucleotides are TGTGCAAGTCGCTTGGGGACAGCCAAAAACATTCAGTACTTC.

V and J are TRBV19 and TRBJ2-7; the D is unclear. This CDR3 contains 13 residues. CDR1 is LNHDA and CDR2 is SQIVND in the germline V gene (reference sequence). Trimming left V 4 bases short and J 2 bases short, with 9 bases between. This chain's CDR3 is CASSNVPPYEQYF. CDR3 DNA sequence: TGTGCCAGTAGTAACGTCCCTCCCTACGAGCAGTACTTC.

The chain recombines TRBV19 with TRBJ2-2, with D possibly TRBD1 on 6 matching bases. Trimming took 8 bases from V and 0 from J, leaving 10 bases between them. The CDR3 has 14 residues. In germline, CDR1 is LNHDA, CDR2 SQIVND (reference sequence). Here the CDR3 DNA reads TGTGCCAGTTCAGGGGTTGCGAACACCGGGGAGCTGTTTTTT. This translates into CASSGVANTGELFF.

The V gene is TRBV28, the J gene TRBJ2-7; D is unresolved. Germline values: CDR1 MDHEN, CDR2 SYDVKM. V lost 10 bases, J lost 1 base, and 17 bases lay in between. CDR3 length: 14 amino acids. CDR3 nucleotide sequence: TGTGCCACTACACCCCAGAACCGATCCTACGAGCAGTACTTC. The encoded protein is CATTPQNRSYEQYF.

The rearrangement links TRBV28 to TRBJ2-3; 11 bases line up with TRBD1. Unmatched junction bases numbered 23, after V lost 8 bases and J lost 1 base. There are 21 residues in the CDR3. From germline, CDR1 is MDHEN and CDR2 SYDVKM. The CDR3 here is CASRSPGQGVNVAGRTDTQYF. For the CDR3, the DNA is TGTGCCAGCCGCTCCCCGGGACAGGGGGTTAATGTTGCGGGTCGCACAGATACGCAGTATTTT.

This clone appeared a few times. The chain links TRBV5-1 to TRBJ1-1; D not resolved. Trimming cost V 1 base and J 1 base, with 5 bases left between them. Germline CDR1 reads SGHRS; CDR2 reads YFSETQ. This CDR3 region has 13 residues. The DNA of the CDR3 is TGCGCCAGCAGCTTGATCCCGAACACTGAAGCTTTCTTT. The encoded protein is CASSLIPNTEAFF.

J is TRBJ2-5 and V is TRBV4-2; the match to TRBD2 covers 11 bases. The CDR3 loop spans 17 amino acids. Germline loops: CDR1 LGHNA, CDR2 YNFKEQ. After removal of 3 bases from V and 1 base from J, the junction contained 7 bases not matched to a gene. The CDR3 reads CASSQSSGRGPQETQYF. The CDR3 nucleotides read TGTGCCAGCAGCCAGAGTAGCGGGAGGGGGCCCCAAGAGACCCAGTACTTC.

The chain combines TRBV11-2 with TRBJ2-7, with 9 bases aligning to TRBD2. This CDR3 contains 16 residues. The germline V gene has CDR1 SGHAT and CDR2 FQNNGV. With 5 bases clipped from V and 2 bases from J, the junction kept 10 bases outside the gene matches. CDR3: CASSPPGLAGTYEQYF. The DNA of the CDR3 is TGTGCCAGCAGCCCCCCTGGGCTAGCGGGGACCTACGAGCAGTACTTC.

With regard to this clone: A much larger clone lies one base from this, so it may be a read error. The same CDR3 is also encoded by other DNA sequences in this sample. This sequence joins TRBV7-3 and TRBJ2-1, with 9 bases matching TRBD1. The CDR3 extends over 15 amino acids. Losses at the gene ends were 4 bases for V and 0 bases for J; bases not matched to a gene: 1. Germline assignment: CDR1 SGHTA and CDR2 FQGTGA. CDR3: CASSSDRGSYNEQFF. The CDR3 nucleotides are TGTGCCAGCAGCTCGGACAGGGGCTCCTACAATGAGCAGTTCTTC.

This chain connects TRBV5-8 to TRBJ1-2; D is perhaps TRBD1 (5 bases). Germline V gene sequence: CDR1 SGHTS, CDR2 YDEGEE. The germline V and J ends were trimmed by 4 bases and 6 bases, with 19 bases remaining between them. This CDR3 is built from 15 residues. CDR3 amino acids: CASSARVGGRNGYTF. Here the CDR3 DNA reads TGTGCCAGCAGCGCCCGAGTGGGGGGACGGAATGGCTACACCTTC.

This rearrangement joins TRBV19 to TRBJ2-2; 12 nucleotides line up with TRBD2. The CDR3 runs to 16 residues. Per germline, CDR1 LNHDA and CDR2 SQIVND (reference sequence). Germline trimming cut 7 bases from V and 3 bases from J; bases unmatched to any gene: 6. In DNA, the CDR3 is TGTGCCAGTAAGGCTAGCGGGAGGGGGGACACCGGGGAGCTGTTTTTT. It encodes CASKASGRGDTGELFF.